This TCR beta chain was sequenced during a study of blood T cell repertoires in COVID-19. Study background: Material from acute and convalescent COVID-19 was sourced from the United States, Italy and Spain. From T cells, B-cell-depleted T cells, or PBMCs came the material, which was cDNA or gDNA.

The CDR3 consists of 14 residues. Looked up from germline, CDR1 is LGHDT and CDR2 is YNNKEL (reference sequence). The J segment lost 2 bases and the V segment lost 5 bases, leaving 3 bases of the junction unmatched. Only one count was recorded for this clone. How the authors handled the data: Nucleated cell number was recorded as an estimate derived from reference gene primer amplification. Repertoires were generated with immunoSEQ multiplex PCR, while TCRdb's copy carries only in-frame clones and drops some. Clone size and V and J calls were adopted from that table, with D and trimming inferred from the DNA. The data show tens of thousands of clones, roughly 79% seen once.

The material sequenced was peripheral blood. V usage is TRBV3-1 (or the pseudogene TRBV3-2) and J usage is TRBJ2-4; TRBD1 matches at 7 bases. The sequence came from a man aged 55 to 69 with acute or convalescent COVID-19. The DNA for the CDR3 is TGTGCCAGCAGCTTGGGACAGTCCAAAAACATTCAGTACTTC. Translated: CASSLGQSKNIQYF.